A selection of T cell receptor beta chains follows, all from one sample in a study of cytomegalovirus exposure and HLA in healthy donors. Profiled with immunoSEQ multiplex PCR; TCRdb holds only in-frame clones, not every one. The profile shows hundreds of thousands of clones, 65% to 90% of them singletons. Source material: PBMCs. The receptor set was obtained from a girl aged 10-17 years in good health and CMV-seronegative. Each CDR3 is given with its conserved first and last residue. Fields, in order: clone size, D gene, V gene, J gene, CDR3 protein, CDR3 DNA. D genes are given only for firm matches. Size values are once, few and many counts, or a class for expanded clones, and some rows have none.

>.|.|TRBV6-5|TRBJ2-7
CASSYSLKGGQYF
TGTGCCAGCAGTTACTCATTGAAGGGAGGGCAGTACTTC
>few|.|TRBV7-9|TRBJ1-5
CASSLDGVNQPQHF
TGTGCCAGCAGCTTAGACGGGGTAAATCAGCCCCAGCATTTT
>few|TRBD1|TRBV6-1|TRBJ1-1
CASRPDRGPTEAFF
TGTGCCAGCAGACCCGACAGGGGTCCGACTGAAGCTTTCTTT
>.|.|TRBV27|TRBJ1-3
CASSPGFSGNTIYF
TGTGCCAGCAGCCCTGGCTTCTCTGGAAACACCATATATTTT
>.|.|TRBV7-6|TRBJ1-2
CASSSTPAGANYGYTF
TGTGCCAGCAGCTCCACCCCCGCGGGAGCTAACTATGGCTACACCTTC
>.|.|TRBV2|TRBJ1-2
CASLRQETYTF
TGTGCCAGCTTGAGACAGGAAACTTACACCTTC
>.|.|TRBV6-6|TRBJ2-7
CASSHAAGYEQYF
TGTGCCAGCAGTCACGCCGCCGGGTACGAGCAGTACTTC
>.|TRBD2|TRBV10-2|TRBJ2-5
CASGTLAGGQQETQYF
TGCGCCAGCGGGACACTAGCGGGGGGCCAACAAGAGACCCAGTACTTC
>.|.|TRBV15|TRBJ2-3
CATSRDTHRARTDTQYF
TGTGCCACCAGCAGAGATACCCACAGGGCCCGCACAGATACGCAGTATTTT
>.|TRBD2|TRBV5-1|TRBJ2-1
CASSFRLAGDSYNEQFF
TGCGCCAGCAGCTTTAGGCTAGCGGGAGATTCCTACAATGAGCAGTTCTTC
>few|TRBD1|TRBV5-6|TRBJ1-3
CASSLGTGPGDTIYF
TGTGCCAGCAGCCTCGGGACAGGGCCAGGGGACACCATATATTTT
>.|TRBD1|TRBV15|TRBJ2-7
CATSRTTGATLYEQYF
TGTGCCACCAGCCGAACCACAGGGGCGACCCTTTACGAGCAGTACTTC
>.|TRBD1|TRBV5-1|TRBJ1-2
CASTVGGDRNYGYTF
TGCGCCAGCACTGTGGGGGGGGACAGGAACTATGGCTACACCTTC
>.|TRBD2|TRBV4-1|TRBJ2-7
CASSQGGTSGGFYEQYF
TGCGCCAGCAGCCAAGGAGGGACTAGCGGGGGCTTCTACGAGCAGTACTTC
>.|.|TRBV4-3|TRBJ1-1
CASSQRRDWGNTEAFF
TGCGCCAGCAGCCAAAGGAGGGACTGGGGGAACACTGAAGCTTTCTTT
>.|.|TRBV9|TRBJ2-7
CASRAGYFSYEQYF
TGTGCCAGCAGAGCAGGTTATTTTTCCTACGAGCAGTACTTC
>.|.|TRBV7-2|TRBJ1-2
CASSASYGYTF
TGTGCCAGCAGCGCTAGCTATGGCTACACCTTC
>.|TRBD2|TRBV5-1|TRBJ2-3
CASSLAAGGSDTQYF
TGCGCCAGCAGCTTGGCTGCGGGGGGTTCAGATACGCAGTATTTT
>.|TRBD1|TRBV4-1|TRBJ2-4
CASRDQTGGLAKNIQYF
TGCGCCAGCAGAGACCAAACAGGGGGTCTAGCCAAAAACATTCAGTACTTC
>once|TRBD1|TRBV28|TRBJ2-7
CASSSTGGPTYEQYF
TGTGCCAGCAGTTCGACAGGGGGCCCTACCTACGAGCAGTACTTC
>.|.|TRBV5-6|TRBJ2-2
CASSLVGGGAMNTGELFF
TGTGCCAGCAGCTTGGTAGGGGGAGGGGCGATGAACACCGGGGAGCTGTTTTTT